One sample yielded the 23 T cell receptor beta chains listed below, sequenced in a study of vaccination effects on CD4 cells after COVID-19. Their antigen targets remain unknown. Sequencing followed a ViraFEST assay step that expanded antigen-specific CD4+ T cells with viral peptide pools. Researchers isolated CD4+ T cells once about 11 days of culture had elapsed. The person had PCR-confirmed SARS-CoV-2 infection between March and December 2020. The data were produced by immunoSEQ multiplex PCR, yet TCRdb's version contains in-frame clones alone and is incomplete. This table has approximately 70,000 clones, 73% appearing once. This specimen consisted of CD4+ T cells from PBMCs cultured with HIV peptides, obtained before COVID-19 vaccination. Subset here: HIV-1 Nef peptide pool negative control/reference culture. Receptors originate from a human donor who had a prior SARS-CoV-2 infection.

In this sample, this clone turned up a few times. V usage is TRBV2 and J usage is TRBJ1-3; D is possibly TRBD1 (5 bases). Between the trimmed V and J ends, which lost 4 bases and 2 bases, there was a span of 12 bases. This CDR3 has 15 residues. The germline gives CDR1 SNHLY, CDR2 FYNNEI. Written as DNA, the CDR3 is TGTGCCAGCAGTGTGCTCCTGGGGGCTGGAAACACCATATATTTT. Its translation is CASSVLLGAGNTIYF.

There are a few counts of this clone. The genes are TRBV5-5 and TRBJ1-5; 8 bases are shared with TRBD1. Germline V lookup: CDR1 SGHKS, CDR2 YYEKEE (reference sequence). The V and J ends lost 4 bases and 4 bases, in that order; junction bases with no gene match: 7. This CDR3 spans 15 amino acids. CDR3 sequence (DNA): TGTGCCAGCAGCCAGCGGACAGGGCTGAATCAGCCCCAGCATTTT. Translated, it gives CASSQRTGLNQPQHF.

In this sample, this clone turned up a few times. The rearrangement joins TRBV11-2 to TRBJ2-1; D not certain. V was cut by 0 bases and J by 7 bases, with 10 bases left in between. The CDR3 sequence is 14 residues long. The germline V gene has CDR1 SGHAT and CDR2 FQNNGV. CDR3 loop: CASSLDTRLNEQFF. CDR3 bases: TGTGCCAGCAGCTTAGACACCAGGCTAAATGAGCAGTTCTTC.

This chain connects TRBV5-4 to TRBJ2-3; 10 bases map to TRBD1. V gave up 0 bases and J gave up 5 bases; unmatched junction bases: 3. In germline, CDR1 is SGHNT, CDR2 YYREEE (reference sequence). The CDR3 contains 15 residues. The CDR3 DNA follows: TGTGCCAGCAGCTTGGAGGACAGGGGGAAAGATACGCAGTATTTT. It encodes CASSLEDRGKDTQYF.

There are a few counts of this clone. This chain links TRBV2 with TRBJ1-2; tentatively, D is TRBD1 (5 bases). V was pared by 6 bases and J by 6 bases, with 14 bases between. The CDR3 has 13 amino acids. Germline CDR1 is SNHLY and CDR2 is FYNNEI. This CDR3 is CASSRDPGDGYTF. CDR3 bases: TGTGCCAGCAGCCGGGACCCCGGGGATGGCTACACCTTC.

V usage is TRBV30 and J usage is TRBJ1-6, with a weak D call TRBD1 (5 bases). The V gene's germline CDR1 is GTSNPN and CDR2 SVGIG (reference sequence). Trimming shortened V by 3 bases and J by 8 bases, and 11 bases separated the two germline ends. This CDR3 region has 13 residues. The CDR3 loop is CAWSAEGYSPLHF. CDR3 sequence (DNA): TGTGCCTGGAGCGCGGAGGGGTATTCACCCCTCCACTTT.

The rearrangement links TRBV24-1 to TRBJ2-5; D is uncertain. The V gene's germline CDR1 is KGHDR and CDR2 SFDVKD. This CDR3 comprises 14 residues. Deletions cut 3 bases from V and 1 base from J, with 8 bases between. The CDR3 here is CATSDATVQETQYF. CDR3 nucleotide sequence: TGTGCCACCAGTGATGCGACGGTCCAAGAGACCCAGTACTTC.

The CDR3 reads CASSPGLAGGLDTQYF. CDR3 DNA sequence: TGTGCCAGCAGCCCGGGACTAGCGGGAGGATTAGATACGCAGTATTTT. This chain links TRBV7-3 with TRBJ2-3; 15 nucleotides align to TRBD2. In germline, CDR1 is SGHTA, CDR2 FQGTGA. After removal of 5 bases from V and 5 bases from J, the junction contained 5 bases not matched to a gene. CDR3 length equals 16 residues. Variable domain in full (rest from reference TRBV7-3 and TRBJ2-3): GAGVSQTPSNKVTEKGKYVELRCDPISGHTALYWYRQSLGQGPEFLIYFQGTGAADDSGLPNDRFFAVRPEGSVSTLKIQRTERGDSAVYLCASSPGLAGGLDTQYFGPGTRLTVL.

This clone was found once. One end of the junction does not line up with germline, which may come from a read error. The J gene is TRBJ1-5, the V gene TRBV7-2; TRBD1 matches at 7 bases. Germline lookup yields CDR1 SGHTA and CDR2 FQGNSA. This CDR3 spans 14 amino acids. As DNA, the CDR3 is TGTGCCAGCAGCTTATACCGACAGGGCCCACAATTGGATTTT. Amino acid sequence: CASSLYRQGPQLDF.

The rearrangement uses TRBV11-3 and TRBJ2-1; 13 bases align to TRBD2. Germline V gives CDR1 SGHNT, CDR2 YENEEA. V lost 1 base to trimming and J lost 8 bases; unmatched junction nucleotides: 2. This CDR3 is built from 15 residues. Here the CDR3 reads CASSLGLAGGHEQFF. The DNA for the CDR3 is TGTGCCAGCAGCTTAGGACTAGCGGGAGGCCATGAGCAGTTCTTC.

The rearrangement uses TRBV14 and TRBJ2-1, with TRBD2 matching 12 bases. Germline values: CDR1 SGHDN, CDR2 FVKESK. J lost 8 bases, V lost 4 bases, and 6 bases had no gene match. The CDR3 sequence is 15 residues long. Here the CDR3 DNA reads TGTGCCAGCAGCCCTAGCGGGAGGGGAGTCGATGAGCAGTTCTTC. Residues: CASSPSGRGVDEQFF.

This clone appeared once. The CDR3 nucleotides read TGTGCCAGCAGCGCGAATACAGGGGGGGGACAAGAGACCCAGTACTTC. Its translation: CASSANTGGGQETQYF. This chain joins TRBV9 and TRBJ2-5; a weak D match, TRBD1 (8 bases). V shed 3 bases and J shed 2 bases, with 17 bases lying between them. Germline V gene lookup returns CDR1 SGDLS and CDR2 YYNGEE. CDR3 length: 16 residues. Filled out from reference TRBV9 and TRBJ2-5, the complete variable domain reads DSGVTQTPKHLITATGQRVTLRCSPRSGDLSVYWYQQSLDQGLQFLIQYYNGEERAKGNILERFSAQQFPDLHSELNLSSLELGDSALYFCASSANTGGGQETQYFGPGTRLLVL.

The table lists this clone with a count of one. The chain uses TRBV5-8 and TRBJ2-3; D gene uncertain. The CDR3 is made up of 15 amino acids. Per germline, CDR1 SGHTS and CDR2 YDEGEE. Trimming left V 1 base short and J 0 bases short, with 9 bases between. The CDR3 loop is CASSLWSSSTDTQYF. Here the CDR3 DNA reads TGTGCCAGCAGCTTGTGGAGTTCTAGCACAGATACGCAGTATTTT.

The chain recombines TRBV15 with TRBJ2-3, with D perhaps TRBD1 (5 bases). The germline V gene encodes CDR1 LNHNV and CDR2 YYDKDF (reference sequence). This CDR3 has 14 residues. Trimming removed 3 bases at V and 2 bases at J, with 9 bases between. CDR3 region: CATSRNRFTDTQYF. CDR3 nucleotide sequence: TGTGCCACCAGCAGGAACAGGTTCACAGATACGCAGTATTTT. Full variable domain (missing parts from reference TRBV15 and TRBJ2-3): DAMVIQNPRYQVTQFGKPVTLSCSQTLNHNVMYWYQQKSSQAPKLLFHYYDKDFNNEADTPDNFQSRRPNTSFCFLDIRSPGLGDTAMYLCATSRNRFTDTQYFGPGTRLTVL.

This clone was seen only a few times. CDR3 DNA sequence: TGTGCCAGCAGCCGGGACAAGGTCTATGGCTACACCTTC. Translated, it gives CASSRDKVYGYTF. J is TRBJ1-2 and V is TRBV2, with D perhaps matching TRBD1 (6 bases). There are 13 residues in the CDR3. Germline lookup yields CDR1 SNHLY and CDR2 FYNNEI. Trimming shortened V by 6 bases and J by 4 bases, and 12 bases separated the two germline ends. The full variable domain, completed using reference TRBV2 and TRBJ1-2, is EPEVTQTPSHQVTQMGQEVILRCVPISNHLYFYWYRQILGQKVEFLVSFYNNEISEKSEIFDDQFSVERPDGSNFTLKIRSTKLEDSAMYFCASSRDKVYGYTFGSGTRLTVV.

Only a few counts were recorded for this clone. The chain joins TRBV7-9 to TRBJ2-7; 9 bases agree with TRBD1. There are 15 residues in the CDR3. Germline V CDR1 and CDR2: SEHNR, FQNEAQ (reference sequence). V lost 1 base to trimming and J lost 5 bases; unmatched junction nucleotides: 6. Here the CDR3 reads CASSLVTGGMNEQYF. The CDR3 DNA sequence: TGTGCCAGCAGCTTAGTCACAGGGGGCATGAACGAGCAGTACTTC.

This clone occurred a few times. V and J are TRBV5-1 and TRBJ2-3; TRBD2 matches 9 bases. This CDR3 comprises 16 residues. The ends lost 4 bases at V and 6 bases at J; junction bases unmatched: 12. From germline, CDR1 is SGHRS and CDR2 YFSETQ. The CDR3 sequence is CASSPSSSGSADTQYF. The DNA for the CDR3 is TGCGCCAGCAGCCCGAGTAGTAGCGGGAGCGCGGATACGCAGTATTTT.

This clone appeared a few times. The genes are TRBV5-1 and TRBJ1-6, with 8 bases fitting TRBD1. Trimming cost V 4 bases and J 5 bases; bases outside gene matches: 11. The CDR3 runs to 17 residues. Germline V lookup: CDR1 SGHRS, CDR2 YFSETQ. CDR3 loop: CASSPHPGQDNNSPLHF. The CDR3 bases are TGCGCCAGCAGCCCCCATCCGGGACAGGATAATAATTCACCCCTCCACTTT.

The chain couples TRBV7-2 to TRBJ2-1; 12 nucleotides align to TRBD2. The length of the CDR3 is 17 residues. With V trimmed by 5 bases and J by 8 bases, 13 bases remained unmatched. Germline lookup yields CDR1 SGHTA and CDR2 FQGNSA. As DNA, the CDR3 is TGTGCCAGCAGCCAATTAGTTTCTAGCGGGAGGGGGGATGAGCAGTTCTTC. The encoded protein is CASSQLVSSGRGDEQFF.

The chain joins TRBV24-1 to TRBJ2-1; D tentatively fits TRBD1 or TRBD2 (5 bases each). Looked up from germline, CDR1 is KGHDR and CDR2 is SFDVKD. This CDR3 is built from 11 residues. Trimming removed 4 bases from V and 8 bases from J, with 5 bases in between. The CDR3 here is CATSEGDEQFF. CDR3 DNA: TGTGCCACCAGTGAGGGGGATGAGCAGTTCTTC.

V gene TRBV5-6 combines with J gene TRBJ2-7; D may be TRBD2 (5 bases). V was trimmed by 0 bases and J by 2 bases, leaving 12 bases between them. Germline lookup yields CDR1 SGHDT and CDR2 YYEEEE. The CDR3 loop spans 15 amino acids. CDR3 amino acids: CASSLGGLATYEQYF. DNA of the CDR3: TGTGCCAGCAGCTTGGGAGGGCTGGCAACCTACGAGCAGTACTTC.

The chain employs TRBV19 and TRBJ2-5; 10 bases map to TRBD1. The length of the CDR3 is 17 residues. CDR1 and CDR2 (germline): LNHDA, SQIVND (reference sequence). With 11 bases clipped from V and 3 bases from J, the junction kept 18 bases outside the gene matches. The CDR3: CAGPGTGAPVKEETQYF. The CDR3 nucleotides are TGTGCCGGGCCCGGGACAGGGGCCCCTGTTAAAGAAGAGACCCAGTACTTC.

The gene calls are TRBV19 and TRBJ1-1; D unresolved. The germline V gene encodes CDR1 LNHDA and CDR2 SQIVND (reference sequence). This CDR3 region has 13 residues. Trimming took 0 bases from V and 11 from J, leaving 13 bases between them. The CDR3 bases are TGTGCCAGTAGTATAGATTTTCAGAAGAGGGCTTTCTTT. Its translation is CASSIDFQKRAFF.